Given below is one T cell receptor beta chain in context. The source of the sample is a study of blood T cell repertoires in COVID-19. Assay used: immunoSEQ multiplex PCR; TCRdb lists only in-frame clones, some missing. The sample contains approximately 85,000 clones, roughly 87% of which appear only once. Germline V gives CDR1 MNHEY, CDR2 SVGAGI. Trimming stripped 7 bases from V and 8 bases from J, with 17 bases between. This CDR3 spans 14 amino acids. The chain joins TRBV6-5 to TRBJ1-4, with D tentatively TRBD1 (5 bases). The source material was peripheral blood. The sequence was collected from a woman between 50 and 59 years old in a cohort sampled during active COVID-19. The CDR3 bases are TGTGCCAGCACTCATCCCGGGACTCTCGAAAAACTGTTTTTT. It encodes CASTHPGTLEKLFF.